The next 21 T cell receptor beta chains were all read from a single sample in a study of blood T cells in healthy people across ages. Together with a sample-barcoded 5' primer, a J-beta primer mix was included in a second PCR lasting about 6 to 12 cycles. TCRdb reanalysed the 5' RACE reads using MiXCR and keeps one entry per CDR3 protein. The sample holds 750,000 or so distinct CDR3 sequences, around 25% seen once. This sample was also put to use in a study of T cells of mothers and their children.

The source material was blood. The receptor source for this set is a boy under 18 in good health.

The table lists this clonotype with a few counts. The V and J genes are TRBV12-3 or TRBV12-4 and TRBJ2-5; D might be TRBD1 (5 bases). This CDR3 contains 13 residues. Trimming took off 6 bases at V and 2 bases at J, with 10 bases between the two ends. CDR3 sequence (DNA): TGTGCCAGCAGGCCGGACAAACAAGAGACCCAGTACTTC. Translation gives CASRPDKQETQYF.

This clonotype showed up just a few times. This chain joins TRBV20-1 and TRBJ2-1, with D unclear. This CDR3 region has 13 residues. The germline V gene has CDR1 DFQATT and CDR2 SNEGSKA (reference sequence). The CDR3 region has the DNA TGCAGCCCGAAGATAAGCTCCTACAATGAGCAGTTCTTC. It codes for CSPKISSYNEQFF.

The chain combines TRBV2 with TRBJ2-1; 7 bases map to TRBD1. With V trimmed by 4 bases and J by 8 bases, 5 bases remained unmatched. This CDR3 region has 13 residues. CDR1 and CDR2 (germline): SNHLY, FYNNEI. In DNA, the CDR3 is TGTGCCAGCAGTGGCCGACAGGGCCATGAGCAGTTCTTC. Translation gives CASSGRQGHEQFF.

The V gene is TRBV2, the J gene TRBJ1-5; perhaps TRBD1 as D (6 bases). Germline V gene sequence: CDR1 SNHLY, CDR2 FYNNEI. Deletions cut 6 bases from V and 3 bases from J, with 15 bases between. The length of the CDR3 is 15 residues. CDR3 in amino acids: CASSGGGNYNQPQHF. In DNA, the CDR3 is TGTGCCAGCAGCGGGGGGGGCAACTACAATCAGCCCCAGCATTTT.

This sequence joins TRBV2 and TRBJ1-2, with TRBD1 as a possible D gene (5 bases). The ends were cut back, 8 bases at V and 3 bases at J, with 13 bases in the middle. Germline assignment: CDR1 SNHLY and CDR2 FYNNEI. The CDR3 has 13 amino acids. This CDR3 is CASPTTGDYGYTF. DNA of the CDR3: TGTGCCAGCCCTACGACGGGGGACTATGGCTACACCTTC.

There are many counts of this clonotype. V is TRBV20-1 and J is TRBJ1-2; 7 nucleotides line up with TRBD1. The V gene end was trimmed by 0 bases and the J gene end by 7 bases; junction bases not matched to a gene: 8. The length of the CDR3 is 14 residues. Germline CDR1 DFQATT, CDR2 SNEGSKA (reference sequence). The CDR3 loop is CSARDREGAFGYTF. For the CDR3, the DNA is TGCAGTGCTAGAGACAGGGAGGGGGCATTTGGCTACACCTTC.

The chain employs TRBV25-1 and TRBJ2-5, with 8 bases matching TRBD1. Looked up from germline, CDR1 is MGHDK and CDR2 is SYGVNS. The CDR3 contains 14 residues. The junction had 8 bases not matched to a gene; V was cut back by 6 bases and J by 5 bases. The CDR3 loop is CASRDGQGQETQYF. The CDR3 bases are TGTGCCAGCAGAGATGGACAGGGCCAGGAGACCCAGTACTTC.

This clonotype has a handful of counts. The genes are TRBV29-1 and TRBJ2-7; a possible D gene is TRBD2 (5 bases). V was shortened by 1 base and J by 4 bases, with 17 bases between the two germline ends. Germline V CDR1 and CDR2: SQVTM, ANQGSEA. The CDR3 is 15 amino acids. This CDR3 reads CSVEVIRGREYEQYF. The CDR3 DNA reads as TGCAGCGTTGAAGTGATCCGGGGTCGAGAGTACGAGCAGTACTTC.

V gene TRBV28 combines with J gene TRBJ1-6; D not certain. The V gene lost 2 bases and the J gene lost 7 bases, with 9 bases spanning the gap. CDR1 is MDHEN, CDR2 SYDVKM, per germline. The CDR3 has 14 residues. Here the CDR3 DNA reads TGTGCCAGCAGTTTAGGCCGATCGAATTCACCCCTCCACTTT. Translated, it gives CASSLGRSNSPLHF.

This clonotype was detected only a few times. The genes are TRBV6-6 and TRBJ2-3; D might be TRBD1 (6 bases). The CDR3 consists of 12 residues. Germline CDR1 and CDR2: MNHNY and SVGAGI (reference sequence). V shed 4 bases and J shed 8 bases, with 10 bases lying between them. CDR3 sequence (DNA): TGTGCCAGCAGTTCCTTACAGGGTACGCAGTATTTT. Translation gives CASSSLQGTQYF.

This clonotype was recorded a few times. This CDR3 reads CASSVGQGYTGELFF. DNA for the CDR3: TGCGCCAGCAGCGTTGGACAGGGCTACACCGGGGAGCTGTTTTTT. The chain joins TRBV5-1 to TRBJ2-2; 8 bases fit TRBD1. The length of the CDR3 is 15 residues. Germline CDR1 SGHRS, CDR2 YFSETQ. V lost 4 bases to trimming and J lost 3 bases; unmatched junction nucleotides: 5.

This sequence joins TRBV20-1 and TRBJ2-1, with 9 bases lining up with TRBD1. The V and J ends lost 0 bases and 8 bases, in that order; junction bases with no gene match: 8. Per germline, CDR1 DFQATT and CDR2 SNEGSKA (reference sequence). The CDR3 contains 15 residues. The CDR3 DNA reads TGCAGTGCTAGAGAGTTTCCACAGGGGGCGGATGAGCAGTTCTTC. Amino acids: CSAREFPQGADEQFF.

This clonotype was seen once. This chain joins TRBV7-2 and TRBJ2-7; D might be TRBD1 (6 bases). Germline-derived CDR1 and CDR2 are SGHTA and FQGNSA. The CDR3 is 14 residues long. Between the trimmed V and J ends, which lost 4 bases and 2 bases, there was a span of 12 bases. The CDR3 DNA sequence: TGTGCCAGCAGCTCCTTTGACAGGCCCTACGAGCAGTACTTC. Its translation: CASSSFDRPYEQYF. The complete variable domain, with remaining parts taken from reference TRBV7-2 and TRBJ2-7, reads GAGVSQSPSNKVTEKGKDVELRCDPISGHTALYWYRQSLGQGLEFLIYFQGNSAPDKSGLPSDRFSAERTGGSVSTLTIQRTQQEDSAVYLCASSSFDRPYEQYFGPGTRLTVT.

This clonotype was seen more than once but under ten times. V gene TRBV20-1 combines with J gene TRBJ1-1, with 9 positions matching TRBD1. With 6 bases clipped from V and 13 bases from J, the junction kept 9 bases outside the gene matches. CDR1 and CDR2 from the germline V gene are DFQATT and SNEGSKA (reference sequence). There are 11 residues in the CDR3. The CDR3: CSAPGQGGNFF. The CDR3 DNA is TGCAGTGCCCCGGGACAGGGTGGCAATTTCTTT.

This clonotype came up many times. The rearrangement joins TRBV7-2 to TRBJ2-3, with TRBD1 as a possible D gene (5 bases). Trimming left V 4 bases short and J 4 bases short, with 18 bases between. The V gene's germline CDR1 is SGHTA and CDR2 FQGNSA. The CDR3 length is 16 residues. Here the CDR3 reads CASSSNTGTKADTQYF. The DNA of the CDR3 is TGTGCCAGCAGCTCAAATACAGGAACTAAGGCAGATACGCAGTATTTT.

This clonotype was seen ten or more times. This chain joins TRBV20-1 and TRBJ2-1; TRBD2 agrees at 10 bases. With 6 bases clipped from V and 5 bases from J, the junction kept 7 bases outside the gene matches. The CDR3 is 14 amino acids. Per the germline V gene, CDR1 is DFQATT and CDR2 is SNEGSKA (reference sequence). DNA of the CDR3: TGCAGTGCCCGCGGGACTAGCGACCACAATGAGCAGTTCTTC. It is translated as CSARGTSDHNEQFF.

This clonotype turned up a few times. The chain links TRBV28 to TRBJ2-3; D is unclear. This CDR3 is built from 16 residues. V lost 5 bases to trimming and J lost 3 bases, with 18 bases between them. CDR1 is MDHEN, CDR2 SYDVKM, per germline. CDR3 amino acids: CASSGVDGDSTDTQYF. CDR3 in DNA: TGTGCCAGCAGTGGGGTAGACGGAGATAGTACAGATACGCAGTATTTT.

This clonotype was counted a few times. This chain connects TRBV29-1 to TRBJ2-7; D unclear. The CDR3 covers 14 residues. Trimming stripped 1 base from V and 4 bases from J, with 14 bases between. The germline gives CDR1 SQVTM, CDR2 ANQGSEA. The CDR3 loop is CSVEVRRGSYEQYF. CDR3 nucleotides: TGCAGCGTTGAAGTCAGGCGTGGGTCTTACGAGCAGTACTTC.

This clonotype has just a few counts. CDR3 region: CASSVASGRGDTQYF. The DNA of the CDR3 is TGTGCCAGCAGTGTCGCTAGCGGGAGAGGAGATACGCAGTATTTT. V and J are TRBV7-3 and TRBJ2-3; TRBD2 agrees at 10 bases. Germline CDR1 is SGHTA and CDR2 is FQGTGA. Germline trimming cut 6 bases from V and 5 bases from J; bases unmatched to any gene: 8. CDR3 length: 15 amino acids.

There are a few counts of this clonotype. The CDR3 nucleotides are TGTGCCAGCAGCCAGCAGAGCGTTAGCTCCTACAATGAGCAGTTCTTC. It encodes CASSQQSVSSYNEQFF. The chain recombines TRBV4-2 with TRBJ2-1; D gene uncertain. V lost 3 bases to trimming and J lost 0 bases, with 12 bases between them. The CDR3 sequence is 16 residues long. Germline V lookup: CDR1 LGHNA, CDR2 YNFKEQ.

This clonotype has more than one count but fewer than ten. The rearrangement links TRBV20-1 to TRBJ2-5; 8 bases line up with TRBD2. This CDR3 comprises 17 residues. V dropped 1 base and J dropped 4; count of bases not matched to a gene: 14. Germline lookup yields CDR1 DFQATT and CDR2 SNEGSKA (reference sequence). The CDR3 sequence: CSARAGTSHFQRETQYF. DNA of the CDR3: TGCAGTGCTAGAGCCGGGACTAGTCATTTTCAGCGAGAGACCCAGTACTTC.